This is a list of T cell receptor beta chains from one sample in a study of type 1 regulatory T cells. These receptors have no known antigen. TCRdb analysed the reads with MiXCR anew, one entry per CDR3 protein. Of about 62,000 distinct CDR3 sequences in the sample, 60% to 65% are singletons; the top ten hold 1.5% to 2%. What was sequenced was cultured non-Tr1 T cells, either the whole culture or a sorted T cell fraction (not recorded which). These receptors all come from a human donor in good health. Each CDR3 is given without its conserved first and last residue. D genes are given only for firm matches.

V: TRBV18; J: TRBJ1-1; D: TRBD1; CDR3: ASSQGQGITEAF
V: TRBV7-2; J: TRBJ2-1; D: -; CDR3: ASSLAYGAYNEQF
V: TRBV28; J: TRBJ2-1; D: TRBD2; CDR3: ASSESGGPNNEQF
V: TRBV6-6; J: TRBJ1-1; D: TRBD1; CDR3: ASRLDRGPNTEAF
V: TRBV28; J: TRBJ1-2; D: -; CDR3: ASTTLRASYT
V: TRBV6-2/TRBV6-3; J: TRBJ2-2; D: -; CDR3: ASLRSTGAGELF
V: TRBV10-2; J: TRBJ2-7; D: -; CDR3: ASSTGNYEQY
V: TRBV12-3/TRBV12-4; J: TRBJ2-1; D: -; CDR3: ASSTGTPYNEQF
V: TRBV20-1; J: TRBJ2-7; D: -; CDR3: SASKANYEQY
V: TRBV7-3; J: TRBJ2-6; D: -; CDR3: ASSPGTAANVLT
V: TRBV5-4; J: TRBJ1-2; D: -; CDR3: ASSLEGGFYGYT
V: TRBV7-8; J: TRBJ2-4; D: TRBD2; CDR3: ASSFPPVRLAGGGGRNIQY
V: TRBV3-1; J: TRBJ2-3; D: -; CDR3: ASSHMDTQY
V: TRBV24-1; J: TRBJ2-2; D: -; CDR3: ATSDLRRDKNTGELF
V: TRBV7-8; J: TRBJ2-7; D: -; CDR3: ASRSLEITAYEQY
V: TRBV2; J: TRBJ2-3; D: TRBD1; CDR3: ASSADRVASTDTQY